This entry lists 12 T cell receptor beta chains sequenced from one sample in a study of T-cell memory formation after mild COVID-19. TCRdb reprocessed the 5' RACE reads via MiXCR and lists one record per CDR3 protein. The sample records some 300,000 distinct CDR3 sequences, more than 20% being singletons. Specimen: PBMCs or a T cell subset sorted from them (not recorded which). All receptors derive from a man between 18 and 29 years old who had mild COVID-19 (a few samples of this study predate the infection). Cell type and time point are not known.

The chain employs TRBV20-1 and TRBJ2-7, with 11 bases aligning to TRBD1. CDR1 DFQATT and CDR2 SNEGSKA come from the germline V gene (reference sequence). Trimming at V came to 4 bases and at J to 4 bases, leaving 3 bases not matched to a gene. The CDR3 loop spans 13 amino acids. The DNA for the CDR3 is TGCAGTGCTACCGGGACAGGGGGATACGAGCAGTACTTC. Residues: CSATGTGGYEQYF.

Notes on this clonotype: At one boundary the junction diverges from the germline segment, which might be a read error. The chain couples TRBV29-1 to TRBJ2-7; either TRBD1 or TRBD2 may fit D (5 bases each). Germline values: CDR1 SQVTM, CDR2 ANQGSEA. The CDR3 spans 13 residues. This CDR3 reads CIVEEGTGYEQYF. The CDR3 region has the DNA TGCATCGTTGAAGAGGGGACCGGGTACGAGCAGTACTTC.

This clonotype was observed a handful of times. V is TRBV25-1 and J is TRBJ2-5; tentative D call: TRBD1 (5 bases). Trimming left V 3 bases short and J 2 bases short, with 7 bases between. The germline V gene encodes CDR1 MGHDK and CDR2 SYGVNS. This CDR3 has 13 amino acids. In DNA, the CDR3 is TGTGCCAGCAGTGACCGGACACAAGAGACCCAGTACTTC. Translating gives CASSDRTQETQYF.

CDR3 loop: CASSVAGAAFYGYTF. The CDR3 DNA sequence: TGTGCCAGCAGCGTAGCTGGGGCAGCTTTCTATGGCTACACCTTC. V usage is TRBV9 and J usage is TRBJ1-2, with D perhaps matching TRBD1 (5 bases). V was cut by 0 bases and J by 4 bases, with 13 bases left in between. The CDR3 extends over 15 amino acids. CDR1 is SGDLS, CDR2 YYNGEE, per germline.

The V and J genes are TRBV6-5 and TRBJ2-7; D unclear. This CDR3 has 14 amino acids. V was trimmed by 4 bases and J by 4 bases, leaving 14 bases between them. CDR1 and CDR2 from the germline V gene are MNHEY and SVGAGI. This CDR3 reads CASSFHKGIYEQYF. For the CDR3, the DNA is TGTGCCAGCAGTTTCCACAAAGGAATTTACGAGCAGTACTTC.

This clonotype was picked up a small number of times. The J gene is TRBJ1-4, the V gene TRBV20-1; the D gene is possibly TRBD1 (5 bases). V was clipped by 0 bases and J by 4 bases, with 12 bases between them. The CDR3 runs 15 residues. Germline CDR1 DFQATT, CDR2 SNEGSKA (reference sequence). CDR3 nucleotides: TGCAGTGCTAGAGACGCTGCACAGGATAATGAAAAACTGTTTTTT. This gives the protein CSARDAAQDNEKLFF.

The chain couples TRBV20-1 to TRBJ2-3; 11 bases align to TRBD2. V was pared by 5 bases and J by 6 bases, with 16 bases of the junction left unmatched. Germline V gene sequence: CDR1 DFQATT, CDR2 SNEGSKA (reference sequence). This CDR3 comprises 17 residues. The CDR3 sequence is CSALPRLAGPRGDTQYF. The CDR3 DNA is TGCAGTGCTCTCCCTAGACTAGCGGGGCCGAGGGGGGATACGCAGTATTTT.

The table lists this clonotype with a few counts. V usage is TRBV6-5 and J usage is TRBJ1-2; the D is unclear. Germline-derived CDR1 and CDR2 are MNHEY and SVGAGI. Between the trimmed V and J ends, which lost 2 bases and 2 bases, there was a span of 6 bases. The CDR3 consists of 13 residues. CDR3 sequence: CASSYATNYGYTF. The DNA for the CDR3 is TGTGCCAGCAGTTACGCAACCAACTATGGCTACACCTTC.

The chain has TRBV5-1 and TRBJ2-5; 7 positions agree with TRBD2. Germline V lookup: CDR1 SGHRS, CDR2 YFSETQ. CDR3 length: 15 amino acids. J gave up 2 bases and V 3 bases, and 7 bases lay outside the gene matches. CDR3 in DNA: TGCGCCAGCAGCTGGACACGGGGGGTACAAGAGACCCAGTACTTC. Translation gives CASSWTRGVQETQYF.

The chain employs TRBV3-1 and TRBJ2-1; 9 bases are shared with TRBD2. The germline gives CDR1 LGHDT, CDR2 YNNKEL (reference sequence). The CDR3 totals 20 residues. V was pared by 4 bases and J by 1 base, with 17 bases of the junction left unmatched. This CDR3 is CASSRGIRASGAPSYNEQFF. For the CDR3, the DNA is TGTGCCAGCAGCCGGGGGATTCGTGCTAGCGGGGCGCCATCCTACAATGAGCAGTTCTTC.

There are a few counts of this clonotype. This chain links TRBV2 with TRBJ2-1; D is perhaps TRBD2 (5 bases). V was shortened by 6 bases and J by 6 bases, with 12 bases between the two germline ends. CDR3 length: 13 amino acids. The germline CDR1 and CDR2 sequences are SNHLY and FYNNEI. In DNA, the CDR3 is TGTGCCAGCAGCGCTCGTAGCGTCAATGAGCAGTTCTTC. Translation gives CASSARSVNEQFF.

In regard to this clonotype: This clone may be a read error of a much larger clone one base away. V gene TRBV9 combines with J gene TRBJ1-1; D possibly corresponds to TRBD1 (5 bases). Looked up from germline, CDR1 is SGDLS and CDR2 is YYNGEE. The CDR3 totals 13 residues. Trimming cost V 0 bases and J 3 bases, with 6 bases left between them. The CDR3 nucleotides read TGTGCCAGCAGCGTAGGGGGGGACACTGAAGCTTTCTTT. Protein product: CASSVGGDTEAFF.